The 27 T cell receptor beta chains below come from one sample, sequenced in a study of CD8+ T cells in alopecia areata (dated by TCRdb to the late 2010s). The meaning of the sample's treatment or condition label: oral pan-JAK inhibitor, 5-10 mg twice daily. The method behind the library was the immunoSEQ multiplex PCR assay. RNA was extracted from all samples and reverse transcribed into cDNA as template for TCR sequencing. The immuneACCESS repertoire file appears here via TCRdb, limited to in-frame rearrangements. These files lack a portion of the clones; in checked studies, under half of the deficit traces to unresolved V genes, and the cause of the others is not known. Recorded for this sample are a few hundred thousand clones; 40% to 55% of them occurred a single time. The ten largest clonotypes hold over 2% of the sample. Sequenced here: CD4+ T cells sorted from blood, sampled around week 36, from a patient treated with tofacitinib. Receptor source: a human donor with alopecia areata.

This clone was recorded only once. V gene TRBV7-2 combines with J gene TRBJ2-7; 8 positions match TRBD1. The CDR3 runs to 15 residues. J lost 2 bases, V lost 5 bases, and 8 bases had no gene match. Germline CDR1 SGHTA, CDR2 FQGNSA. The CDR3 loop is CASSEDRGGPYEQYF. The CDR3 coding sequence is TGTGCCAGCAGCGAAGACAGGGGAGGCCCCTACGAGCAGTACTTC.

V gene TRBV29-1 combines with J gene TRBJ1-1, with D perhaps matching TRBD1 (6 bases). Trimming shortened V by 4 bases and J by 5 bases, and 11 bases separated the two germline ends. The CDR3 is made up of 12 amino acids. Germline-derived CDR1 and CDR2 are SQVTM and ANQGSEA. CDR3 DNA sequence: TGCAGCGTTGGGGGGCGGAGGACTGAAGCTTTCTTT. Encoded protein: CSVGGRRTEAFF.

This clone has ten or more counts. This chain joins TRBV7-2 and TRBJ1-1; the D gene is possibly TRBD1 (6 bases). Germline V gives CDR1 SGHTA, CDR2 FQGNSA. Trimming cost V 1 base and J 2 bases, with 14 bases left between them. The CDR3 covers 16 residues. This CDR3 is CASSLESRGRNTEAFF. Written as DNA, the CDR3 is TGTGCCAGCAGCTTAGAATCCAGGGGACGTAACACTGAAGCTTTCTTT.

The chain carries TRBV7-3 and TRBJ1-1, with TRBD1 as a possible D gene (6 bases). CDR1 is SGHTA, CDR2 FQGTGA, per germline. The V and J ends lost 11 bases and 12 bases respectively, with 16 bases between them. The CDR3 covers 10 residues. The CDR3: CALRGRETFF. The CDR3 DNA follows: TGTGCCCTCAGGGGCAGGGAAACTTTCTTT.

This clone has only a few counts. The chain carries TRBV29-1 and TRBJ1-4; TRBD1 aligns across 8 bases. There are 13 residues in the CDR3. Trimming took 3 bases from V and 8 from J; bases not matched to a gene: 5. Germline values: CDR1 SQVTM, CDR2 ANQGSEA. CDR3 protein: CSVDGQGTEKLFF. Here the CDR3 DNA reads TGCAGCGTTGACGGACAGGGAACGGAAAAACTGTTTTTT.

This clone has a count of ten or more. CDR3 in amino acids: CASSPDKATDTQYF. The CDR3 nucleotides read TGTGCCAGCAGCCCCGACAAGGCCACAGATACGCAGTATTTT. The chain is built from TRBV6-4 and TRBJ2-3; D gene unclear. This CDR3 has 14 amino acids. The V end lost 6 bases, the J end lost 2 bases, and 12 bases lay between the germline ends. Germline CDR1 reads MRHNA; CDR2 reads SNTAGT.

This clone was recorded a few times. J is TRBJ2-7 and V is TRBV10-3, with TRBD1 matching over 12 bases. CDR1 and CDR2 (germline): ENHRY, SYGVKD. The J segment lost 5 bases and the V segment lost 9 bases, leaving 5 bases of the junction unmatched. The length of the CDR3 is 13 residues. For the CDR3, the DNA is TGTGCCATACGGGGGACAGGGGGCCACGAGCAGTACTTC. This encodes CAIRGTGGHEQYF.

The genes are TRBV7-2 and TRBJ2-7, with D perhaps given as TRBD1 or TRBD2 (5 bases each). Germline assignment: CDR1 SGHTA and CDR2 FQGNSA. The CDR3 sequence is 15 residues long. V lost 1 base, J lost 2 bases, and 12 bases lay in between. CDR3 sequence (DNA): TGTGCCAGCAGCTTAGGGGGGACCCCTGCCTACGAGCAGTACTTC. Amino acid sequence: CASSLGGTPAYEQYF.

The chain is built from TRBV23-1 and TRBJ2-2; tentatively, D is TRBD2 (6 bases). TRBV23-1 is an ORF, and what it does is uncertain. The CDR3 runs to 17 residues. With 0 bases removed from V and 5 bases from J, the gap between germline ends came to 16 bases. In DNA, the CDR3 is TGCGCCAGCAGTCAATCCCCAGGGACTGGCTGGACCGGGGAGCTGTTTTTT. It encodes CASSQSPGTGWTGELFF.

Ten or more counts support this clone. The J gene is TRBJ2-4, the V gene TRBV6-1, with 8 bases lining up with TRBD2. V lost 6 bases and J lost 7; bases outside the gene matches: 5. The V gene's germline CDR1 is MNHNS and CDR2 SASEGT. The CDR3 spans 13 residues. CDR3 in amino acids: CASSRTSGNIQYF. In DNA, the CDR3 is TGTGCCAGCAGCCGAACTAGCGGCAACATTCAGTACTTC.

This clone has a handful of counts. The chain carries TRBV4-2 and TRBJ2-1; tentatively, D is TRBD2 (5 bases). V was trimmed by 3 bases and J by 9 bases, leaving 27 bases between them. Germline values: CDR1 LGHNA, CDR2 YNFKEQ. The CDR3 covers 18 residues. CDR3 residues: CASSHALTGRSGVTEQFF. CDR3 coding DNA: TGTGCCAGCAGCCATGCCCTAACCGGGCGAAGCGGCGTGACTGAGCAGTTCTTC.

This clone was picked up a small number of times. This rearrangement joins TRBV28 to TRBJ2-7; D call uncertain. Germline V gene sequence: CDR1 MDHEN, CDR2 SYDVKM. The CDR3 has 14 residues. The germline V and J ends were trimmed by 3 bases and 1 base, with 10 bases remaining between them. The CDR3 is CASSFGSISYEQYF. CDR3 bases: TGTGCCAGCAGTTTTGGGTCAATATCCTACGAGCAGTACTTC.

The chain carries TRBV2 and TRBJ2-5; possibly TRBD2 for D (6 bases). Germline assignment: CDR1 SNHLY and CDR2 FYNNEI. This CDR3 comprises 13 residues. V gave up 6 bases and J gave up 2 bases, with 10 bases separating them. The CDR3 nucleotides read TGTGCCAGCAGGGAGGGGACGCAAGAGACCCAGTACTTC. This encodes CASREGTQETQYF.

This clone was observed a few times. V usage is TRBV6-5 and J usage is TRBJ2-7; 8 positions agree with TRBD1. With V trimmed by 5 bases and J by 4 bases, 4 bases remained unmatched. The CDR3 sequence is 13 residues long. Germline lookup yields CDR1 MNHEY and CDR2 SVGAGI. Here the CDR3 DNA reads TGTGCCAGCAGTCGGGGACAGGCTTACGAGCAGTACTTC. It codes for CASSRGQAYEQYF.

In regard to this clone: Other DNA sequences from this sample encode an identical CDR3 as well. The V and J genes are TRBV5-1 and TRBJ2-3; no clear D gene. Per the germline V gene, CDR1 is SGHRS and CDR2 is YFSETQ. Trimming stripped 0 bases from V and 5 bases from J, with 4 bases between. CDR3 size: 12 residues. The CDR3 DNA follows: TGCGCCAGCAGCTTGGAGGGAGATACGCAGTATTTT. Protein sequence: CASSLEGDTQYF.

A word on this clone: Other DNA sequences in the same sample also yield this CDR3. The CDR3 here is CAISESRETQYF. In DNA, the CDR3 is TGTGCCATCAGTGAGTCAAGAGAGACCCAGTACTTC. The chain employs TRBV10-3 and TRBJ2-5; D is uncertain. Germline V gene lookup returns CDR1 ENHRY and CDR2 SYGVKD. This CDR3 region has 12 residues. Trimming cost V 0 bases and J 4 bases, with 3 bases left between them.

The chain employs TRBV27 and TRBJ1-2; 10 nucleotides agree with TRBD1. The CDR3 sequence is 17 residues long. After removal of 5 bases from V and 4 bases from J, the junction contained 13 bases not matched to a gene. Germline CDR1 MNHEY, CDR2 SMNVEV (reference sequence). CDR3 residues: CASSPYQDRGRFYGYTF. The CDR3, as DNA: TGTGCCAGCAGTCCCTACCAAGACAGGGGGCGATTCTATGGCTACACCTTC.

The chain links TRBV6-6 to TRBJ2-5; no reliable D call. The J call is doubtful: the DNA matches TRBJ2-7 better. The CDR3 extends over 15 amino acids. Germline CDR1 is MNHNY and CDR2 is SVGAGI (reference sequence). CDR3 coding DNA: TGTGCCAGCAGTCTCACACCCAGGAACCGCTACGAGCAGTACTTC. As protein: CASSLTPRNRYEQYF.

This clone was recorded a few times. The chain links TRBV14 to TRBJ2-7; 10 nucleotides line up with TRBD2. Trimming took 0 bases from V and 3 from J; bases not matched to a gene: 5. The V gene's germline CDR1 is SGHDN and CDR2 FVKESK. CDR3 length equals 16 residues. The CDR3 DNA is TGTGCCAGCAGCCAAGATAGCTCTAGCGGGAGCTACGAGCAGTACTTC. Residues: CASSQDSSSGSYEQYF.

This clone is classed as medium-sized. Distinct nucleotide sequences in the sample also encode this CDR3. The CDR3 here is CASSLSPRPSYEQYF. The CDR3 DNA sequence: TGTGCCAGCAGTTTAAGCCCCCGACCGTCCTACGAGCAGTACTTC. The chain has TRBV28 and TRBJ2-7; no definite D call. There are 15 residues in the CDR3. V lost 2 bases and J lost 1, with 12 bases in between. Per germline, CDR1 MDHEN and CDR2 SYDVKM.

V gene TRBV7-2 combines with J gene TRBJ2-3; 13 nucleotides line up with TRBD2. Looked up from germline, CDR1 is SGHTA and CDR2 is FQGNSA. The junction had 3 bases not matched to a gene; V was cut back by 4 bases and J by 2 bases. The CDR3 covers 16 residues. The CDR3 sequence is CASSSGLAGNTDTQYF. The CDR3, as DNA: TGTGCCAGCAGCTCGGGACTAGCGGGGAACACAGATACGCAGTATTTT.

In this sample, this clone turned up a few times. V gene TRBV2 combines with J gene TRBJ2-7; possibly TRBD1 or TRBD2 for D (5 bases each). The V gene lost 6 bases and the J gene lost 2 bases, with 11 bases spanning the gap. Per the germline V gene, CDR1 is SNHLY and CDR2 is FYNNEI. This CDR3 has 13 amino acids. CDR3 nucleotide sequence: TGTGCCAGCAGCCCGGGACGGACCTACGAGCAGTACTTC. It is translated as CASSPGRTYEQYF.

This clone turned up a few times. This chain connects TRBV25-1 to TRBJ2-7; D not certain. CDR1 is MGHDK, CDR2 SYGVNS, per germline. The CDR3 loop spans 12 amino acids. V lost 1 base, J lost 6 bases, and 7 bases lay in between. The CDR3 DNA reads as TGTGCCAGCAGTGAATCCCGCTTCGAGCAGTACTTC. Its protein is CASSESRFEQYF.

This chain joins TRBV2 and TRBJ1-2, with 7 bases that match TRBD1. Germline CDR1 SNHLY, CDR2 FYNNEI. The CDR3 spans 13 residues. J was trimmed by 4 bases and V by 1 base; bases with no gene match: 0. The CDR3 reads CASSEEGAYGYTF. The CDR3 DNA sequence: TGTGCCAGCAGTGAAGAGGGGGCCTATGGCTACACCTTC.

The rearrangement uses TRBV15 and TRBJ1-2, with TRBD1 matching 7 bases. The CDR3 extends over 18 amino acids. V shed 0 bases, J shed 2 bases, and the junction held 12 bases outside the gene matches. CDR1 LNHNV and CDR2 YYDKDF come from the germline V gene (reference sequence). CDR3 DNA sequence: TGTGCCACCAGCAGAGACCTACCGGTTGGGGGACAGAACTATGGCTACACCTTC. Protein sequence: CATSRDLPVGGQNYGYTF. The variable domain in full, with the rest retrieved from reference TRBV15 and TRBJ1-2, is DAMVIQNPRYQVTQFGKPVTLSCSQTLNHNVMYWYQQKSSQAPKLLFHYYDKDFNNEADTPDNFQSRRPNTSFCFLDIRSPGLGDTAMYLCATSRDLPVGGQNYGYTFGSGTRLTVV.

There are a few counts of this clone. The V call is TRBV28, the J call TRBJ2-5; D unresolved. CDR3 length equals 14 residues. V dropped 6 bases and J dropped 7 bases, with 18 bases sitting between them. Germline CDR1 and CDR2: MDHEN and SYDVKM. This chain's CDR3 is CASSLALFKGTQYF. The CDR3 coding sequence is TGTGCCAGCAGCTTAGCTCTATTCAAGGGGACCCAGTACTTC.

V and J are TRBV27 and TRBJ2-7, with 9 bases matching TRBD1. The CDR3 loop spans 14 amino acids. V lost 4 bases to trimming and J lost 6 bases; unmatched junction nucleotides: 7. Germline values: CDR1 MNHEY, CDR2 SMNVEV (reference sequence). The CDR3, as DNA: TGTGCCAGCAGTTGGGACAGGGAGGCCTCCGAGCAGTACTTC. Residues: CASSWDREASEQYF.